The 14 T cell receptor beta chains below were found in one sample sequenced in a study of T cell responses to AZD1222 COVID-19 vaccine. The protocol was immunoSEQ multiplex PCR, while the TCRdb copy is restricted to in-frame clones and leaves out a portion. This table holds 140,000 to 150,000 clones, 80% to 90% found once. Sequences were derived from peripheral blood, sampled on day 0 of AZD1222 vaccination. Receptors were obtained from an adult in good health.

The V call is TRBV7-2, the J call TRBJ1-5; 10 positions agree with TRBD1. The CDR3 sequence is 14 residues long. Germline V gives CDR1 SGHTA, CDR2 FQGNSA. After removal of 5 bases from V and 2 bases from J, the junction contained 0 bases not matched to a gene. The CDR3 bases are TGTGCCAGCAGCGGGACAGGGGGCAATCAGCCCCAGCATTTT. Translation gives CASSGTGGNQPQHF.

This rearrangement joins TRBV6-5 to TRBJ1-6; D remains ambiguous. Germline assignment: CDR1 MNHEY and CDR2 SVGAGI. V gave up 1 base and J gave up 8 bases, with 9 bases separating them. The CDR3 has 14 amino acids. Here the CDR3 DNA reads TGTGCCAGCAGTTACTTGGACTTCGATTCACCCCTCCACTTT. It encodes CASSYLDFDSPLHF.

The rearrangement joins TRBV24-1 to TRBJ2-1; D may be TRBD2 (5 bases). Per the germline V gene, CDR1 is KGHDR and CDR2 is SFDVKD. This CDR3 is 14 amino acids long. Trimming left V 3 bases short and J 8 bases short, with 13 bases between. CDR3 sequence reads: CATSDASREDEQFF. The CDR3 DNA reads TGTGCCACCAGTGATGCCTCCCGGGAAGATGAGCAGTTCTTC.

The sample holds one count of this clone. V is TRBV6-1 and J is TRBJ2-2, with a weak D call TRBD2 (6 bases). The CDR3 is 20 amino acids. V lost 4 bases and J 1 base, leaving 25 bases between the germline ends. CDR1 and CDR2 from the germline V gene are MNHNS and SASEGT. DNA of the CDR3: TGTGCCAGCAGTGTATCCGGGACTCCTCTGACGTGGGGGAACACCGGGGAGCTGTTTTTT. Its translation: CASSVSGTPLTWGNTGELFF.

This clone was counted a few times. The CDR3 reads CASSLIQSSGNTIYF. CDR3 nucleotides: TGTGCCAGCAGCTTAATACAGAGCTCTGGAAACACCATATATTTT. The rearrangement joins TRBV7-9 to TRBJ1-3; no reliable D call. V was pared by 2 bases and J by 0 bases, with 8 bases between. Germline V gene data show CDR1 as SEHNR and CDR2 as FQNEAQ (reference sequence). The CDR3 runs to 15 residues.

The J gene is TRBJ2-4, the V gene TRBV4-1; 9 positions match TRBD2. V gave up 3 bases and J gave up 3 bases; unmatched junction bases: 6. The CDR3 loop spans 16 amino acids. CDR1 is MGHRA, CDR2 YSYEKL, per germline. The DNA of the CDR3 is TGCGCCAGCAGCCAGCTGACTAGCGGAAACAAAAACATTCAGTACTTC. Translated, it gives CASSQLTSGNKNIQYF.

The gene calls are TRBV2 and TRBJ1-5; 7 bases align to TRBD1. The CDR3 loop spans 15 amino acids. CDR1 and CDR2 (germline): SNHLY, FYNNEI. V lost 6 bases, J lost 0 bases, and 5 bases stayed unmatched. CDR3 nucleotide sequence: TGTGCCAGCAGCCAGGGGGGATTTAGCAATCAGCCCCAGCATTTT. Protein sequence: CASSQGGFSNQPQHF.

The chain joins TRBV9 to TRBJ2-3; 8 nucleotides agree with TRBD2. This CDR3 has 14 amino acids. Trimming cost V 6 bases and J 4 bases; bases outside gene matches: 7. Germline V gene sequence: CDR1 SGDLS, CDR2 YYNGEE. The CDR3: CASNSGNGADTQYF. The CDR3 region has the DNA TGTGCCAGCAATAGCGGGAATGGGGCAGATACGCAGTATTTT.

This clone has only a few counts. V gene TRBV5-5 combines with J gene TRBJ2-3; either TRBD1 or TRBD2 may supply D (6 bases each). The CDR3 runs to 15 residues. Trimming removed 4 bases from V and 0 bases from J, with 12 bases in between. Germline assignment: CDR1 SGHKS and CDR2 YYEKEE (reference sequence). The DNA for the CDR3 is TGTGCCAGCAGCGCCGGGGGCTTCAGCACAGATACGCAGTATTTT. It encodes CASSAGGFSTDTQYF. Using reference TRBV5-5 and TRBJ2-3 for the parts outside the CDR3, the full variable domain is DAGVTQSPTHLIKTRGQQVTLRCSPISGHKSVSWYQQVLGQGPQFIFQYYEKEERGRGNFPDRFSARQFPNYSSELNVNALLLGDSALYLCASSAGGFSTDTQYFGPGTRLTVL.

CDR3 bases: TGCAGTGCTAGAGCTCCCCAGTATTTT. Its translation is CSARAPQYF. This rearrangement joins TRBV20-1 to TRBJ2-3; the D is unclear. Trimming left V 1 base short and J 12 bases short, with 5 bases between. The V gene's germline CDR1 is DFQATT and CDR2 SNEGSKA (reference sequence). This CDR3 spans 9 amino acids.

The rearrangement joins TRBV12-3 or TRBV12-4 to TRBJ1-5, with 7 bases fitting TRBD1. V lost 4 bases to trimming and J lost 4 bases; unmatched junction nucleotides: 1. The CDR3 spans 13 residues. The DNA for the CDR3 is TGTGCCAGCAGTTCAGGGGGAAATCAGCCCCAGCATTTT. Translation gives CASSSGGNQPQHF.

V usage is TRBV2 and J usage is TRBJ1-1; D remains ambiguous. CDR1 and CDR2 (germline): SNHLY, FYNNEI. Between the trimmed V and J ends, which lost 6 bases and 1 base, there was a span of 9 bases. CDR3 size: 13 residues. The CDR3 is CASRLTSNTEAFF. CDR3 nucleotide sequence: TGTGCCAGCAGACTTACTTCGAACACTGAAGCTTTCTTT. Full variable domain (remainder filled in from reference TRBV2 and TRBJ1-1): EPEVTQTPSHQVTQMGQEVILRCVPISNHLYFYWYRQILGQKVEFLVSFYNNEISEKSEIFDDQFSVERPDGSNFTLKIRSTKLEDSAMYFCASRLTSNTEAFFGQGTRLTVV.

This chain joins TRBV20-1 and TRBJ2-2; D unclear. This CDR3 is built from 11 residues. V dropped 1 base and J dropped 9 bases, with 6 bases sitting between them. Germline lookup yields CDR1 DFQATT and CDR2 SNEGSKA (reference sequence). The CDR3 DNA reads as TGCAGTGCTAGAGGGGCCCGGGAGCTGTTTTTT. As protein: CSARGARELFF.

The chain couples TRBV18 to TRBJ1-3; possible D gene TRBD1, 6 bases. The V gene's germline CDR1 is KGHSH and CDR2 LQKENI. V gave up 3 bases and J gave up 8 bases, with 14 bases separating them. The CDR3 extends over 14 amino acids. The CDR3: CASSPKGGRDTIYF. The DNA for the CDR3 is TGTGCCAGCTCACCTAAAGGGGGGCGCGACACCATATATTTT. Looking up the rest from reference TRBV18 and TRBJ1-3 gives the full variable domain: NAGVMQNPRHLVRRRGQEARLRCSPMKGHSHVYWYRQLPEEGLKFMVYLQKENIIDESGMPKERFSAEFPKEGPSILRIQQVVRGDSAAYFCASSPKGGRDTIYFGEGSWLTVV.